These 11 T cell receptor beta chains share one sample of origin, sequenced in a study of OX40 agonist ivuxolimab in advanced cancers. Assay used: immunoSEQ multiplex PCR; TCRdb lists only in-frame clones, some missing. Of some 30,000 clones in the sample, around 84% were seen once. Sequenced here: CD4+ or CD8+ T cells sorted from blood, sampled in a trial of the OX40 agonist ivuxolimab. The receptors were gathered from an adult with an advanced solid tumor such as melanoma, head and neck, liver or kidney cancer.

The chain joins TRBV29-1 to TRBJ1-1; 7 bases align to TRBD1. Trimming removed 2 bases from V and 5 bases from J; junction bases left unmatched: 5. This CDR3 is 13 amino acids long. Germline lookup yields CDR1 SQVTM and CDR2 ANQGSEA. In nucleotides, the CDR3 is TGCAGCGTTGAAACAGGGGCCCAGACTGAAGCTTTCTTT. This translates into CSVETGAQTEAFF.

The gene calls are TRBV2 and TRBJ2-1; D assignment may be TRBD1 or TRBD2 (6 bases each). V was shortened by 1 base and J by 1 base, with 20 bases between the two germline ends. CDR1 and CDR2 (germline): SNHLY, FYNNEI. The CDR3 extends over 19 amino acids. As DNA, the CDR3 is TGTGCCAGCAGTGAAGGGGGGGTCAGGGGCCTCTATTCCTACAATGAGCAGTTCTTC. This gives the protein CASSEGGVRGLYSYNEQFF.

This clone was picked up a small number of times. The rearrangement uses TRBV4-3 and TRBJ2-7; weak D call: TRBD2 (5 bases). This CDR3 is 15 amino acids long. Looked up from germline, CDR1 is LGHNA and CDR2 is YSLEER. V was clipped by 3 bases and J by 5 bases, with 17 bases between them. In DNA form, the CDR3 reads TGCGCCAGCAGCCAGACCGGTAACTCGAGGGACGAGCAGTACTTC. Translated: CASSQTGNSRDEQYF.

The rearrangement joins TRBV6-5 to TRBJ1-4; D call uncertain. Trimming stripped 2 bases from V and 4 bases from J, with 5 bases between. This CDR3 is built from 13 residues. From germline, CDR1 is MNHEY and CDR2 SVGAGI. CDR3 in DNA: TGTGCCAGCAGTTACGACTATAATGAAAAACTGTTTTTT. Its protein is CASSYDYNEKLFF.

Only one count was recorded for this clone. This chain uses TRBV4-1 with TRBJ2-5; D assignment may be TRBD1 or TRBD2 (6 bases each). The CDR3 has 16 residues. The V end lost 0 bases, the J end lost 5 bases, and 16 bases lay between the germline ends. The germline gives CDR1 MGHRA, CDR2 YSYEKL. CDR3 nucleotides: TGCGCCAGCAGCCAAGATACGTCCCGGGGGCCTGAGACCCAGTACTTC. This codes for CASSQDTSRGPETQYF.

The rearrangement joins TRBV7-3 to TRBJ2-5; perhaps TRBD2 as D (7 bases). Per germline, CDR1 SGHTA and CDR2 FQGTGA. V lost 5 bases and J 3 bases, leaving 19 bases between the germline ends. The CDR3 totals 16 residues. In DNA form, the CDR3 reads TGTGCCAGCAGCCTATATGGGGGGGCCGGAGAAGAGACCCAGTACTTC. Amino acid sequence: CASSLYGGAGEETQYF.

This clone was seen only once. The chain employs TRBV7-9 and TRBJ2-1, with no clear D. Trimming left V 5 bases short and J 0 bases short, with 11 bases between. Per the germline V gene, CDR1 is SEHNR and CDR2 is FQNEAQ (reference sequence). The length of the CDR3 is 15 residues. The CDR3, as DNA: TGTGCCAGCAGCCTCCAAAAGGGCTCCTACAATGAGCAGTTCTTC. Amino acids: CASSLQKGSYNEQFF. The full variable domain, completed using reference TRBV7-9 and TRBJ2-1, is DTGVSQNPRHKITKRGQNVTFRCDPISEHNRLYWYRQTLGQGPEFLTYFQNEAQLEKSRLLSDRFSAERPKGSFSTLEIQRTEQGDSAMYLCASSLQKGSYNEQFFGPGTRLTVL.

This clone was detected only once. The J gene is TRBJ2-7, the V gene TRBV10-3, with D hard to call. Per germline, CDR1 ENHRY and CDR2 SYGVKD. Deletions cut 6 bases from V and 4 bases from J, with 7 bases between. The CDR3 is 11 amino acids. CDR3 nucleotides: TGTGCCATCAGCAGCTCTTACGAGCAGTACTTC. Amino acid sequence: CAISSSYEQYF.

V and J are TRBV5-6 and TRBJ1-4; D gene ambiguous. Germline CDR1 is SGHDT and CDR2 is YYEEEE. With 3 bases removed from V and 0 bases from J, the gap between germline ends came to 12 bases. The CDR3 has 16 residues. The CDR3 sequence is CASSSARRPTNEKLFF. In DNA form, the CDR3 reads TGTGCCAGCAGCTCCGCGCGCCGGCCAACTAATGAAAAACTGTTTTTT.

The genes are TRBV7-2 and TRBJ2-5; D may be TRBD1 or TRBD2 (5 bases each). Trimming took 5 bases from V and 1 from J, leaving 8 bases between them. Germline loops: CDR1 SGHTA, CDR2 FQGNSA. This CDR3 is 13 amino acids long. CDR3 region: CASSRDRQETQYF. The CDR3 DNA sequence: TGTGCCAGCAGCCGGGACCGCCAAGAGACCCAGTACTTC.

This clone has only one observation. The chain is built from TRBV10-1 and TRBJ1-1; D not certain. The V end was cut by 4 bases, the J end by 5 bases, with 17 bases between. Germline assignment: CDR1 WNHNN and CDR2 SYGVQD (reference sequence). CDR3 length equals 15 residues. CDR3 region: CASSGHGQWLTEAFF. The CDR3 coding sequence is TGCGCCAGCAGTGGCCACGGCCAGTGGTTGACTGAAGCTTTCTTT.